Reported below is one T cell receptor beta chain. Its antigen is still unknown. The sample originates from a study of T cells in localized non-small cell lung cancer. Study-level points and caveats: Of the tissues analyzed, uninvolved adjacent lung showed maximal T cell clonality, greater than tumor. For the top 100 tumor clones, a median roughly 56 also appeared in adjacent lung. Longer overall survival accompanied higher blood T cell density.

Repertoires were generated with immunoSEQ multiplex PCR, while TCRdb's copy carries only in-frame clones and drops some. Of some 7,000 clones listed, under 65% were seen once; the top ten hold 2.5% to 3.5%. CDR1 is LNHDA, CDR2 SQIVND, per germline (reference sequence). V lost 1 base to trimming and J lost 0 bases, with 13 bases between them. The length of the CDR3 is 16 residues. This chain uses TRBV19 with TRBJ2-7; D remains unclear. Sequences were derived from lymph node tissue, sampled before any cancer treatment. The TCR originated in a female donor over 55 with stage I lung adenocarcinoma. The CDR3 loop is CASSIGDSLRSYEQYF. The CDR3 bases are TGTGCCAGTAGTATAGGGGATAGCCTCCGCTCCTACGAGCAGTACTTC.